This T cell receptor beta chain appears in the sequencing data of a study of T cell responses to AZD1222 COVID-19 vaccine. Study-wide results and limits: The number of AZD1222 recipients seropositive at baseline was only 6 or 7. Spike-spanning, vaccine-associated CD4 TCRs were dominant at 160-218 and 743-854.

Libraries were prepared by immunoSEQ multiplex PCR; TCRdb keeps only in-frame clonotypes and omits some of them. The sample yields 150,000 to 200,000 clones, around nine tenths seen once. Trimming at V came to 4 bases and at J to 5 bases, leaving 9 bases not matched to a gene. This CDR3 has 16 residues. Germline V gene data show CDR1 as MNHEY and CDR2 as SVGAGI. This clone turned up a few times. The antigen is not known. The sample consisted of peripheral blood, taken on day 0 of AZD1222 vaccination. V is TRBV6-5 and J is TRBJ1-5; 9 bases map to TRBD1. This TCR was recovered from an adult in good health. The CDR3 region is CASSSRDRDRDQPQHF. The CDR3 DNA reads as TGTGCCAGCAGTTCCCGGGACAGGGACCGGGATCAGCCCCAGCATTTT.